The clone carrying this TCR beta chain was seen more than once but under ten times. Participants were aged roughly 18 to 90 years, lived in 25 or so US areas, and enrolled virtually. Someone with COVID-19 had been met by exposed participants within 2 weeks before study entry. The source of the sample is a study of blood T cell repertoires in COVID-19. Study context: The analysed material was cDNA or gDNA that came from T cells, B-cell-depleted T cells, or PBMCs.

The V gene's germline CDR1 is SGHKS and CDR2 YYEKEE (reference sequence). J gave up 0 bases and V 2 bases, and 2 bases lay outside the gene matches. The CDR3 sequence is 14 residues long. Profiled with immunoSEQ multiplex PCR; TCRdb holds only in-frame clones, not every one. The repertoire holds under 250,000 clones, with about four fifths as singletons. The sample comprised PBMCs or T cells enriched from blood (not recorded which). The chain uses TRBV5-5 and TRBJ2-7; 7 bases match TRBD2. This TCR was sampled from a woman between 40 and 55 years old who had been exposed to COVID-19. The CDR3 region has the DNA TGTGCCAGCAGCTTTGGGACTAACTCCTACGAGCAGTACTTC. As protein: CASSFGTNSYEQYF.